This T cell receptor beta chain was found in a study of T-cell memory formation after mild COVID-19. On the study more broadly: TCR clusters showed largely donor specificity.

Germline loops: CDR1 SGHTA, CDR2 FQGTGA. V was pared by 5 bases and J by 12 bases, with 17 bases of the junction left unmatched. This CDR3 has 15 amino acids. This clonotype was detected many times. Its target is not known. Study observations and caveats: Among contracting clones, CD4+ were mainly CM/EM and CD8+ enriched in EMRA. Cross-reactive memory appears to have joined, as suggested by some responding clones showing up in pre-infection memory.

TCRalpha and TCRbeta libraries used 5'RACE with constant-segment primers and UMIs. TCRdb re-called the 5' RACE reads through MiXCR, storing one row per CDR3 protein. The data contain 150,000 to 200,000 distinct CDR3 sequences, about 14% of them seen just once; the ten biggest clones take up roughly 13%. This chain joins TRBV7-3 and TRBJ2-3; 7 bases align to TRBD2. This sequence was found in an adult woman who had mild COVID-19 (a few samples of this study predate the infection). Cell type and time point are not known. The material sequenced was PBMCs or a T cell subset sorted from them (not recorded which). The CDR3 spells CASSGTGGRGVFQYF. The CDR3 DNA is TGTGCCAGCAGCGGAACGGGCGGGAGAGGAGTTTTTCAGTATTTT.